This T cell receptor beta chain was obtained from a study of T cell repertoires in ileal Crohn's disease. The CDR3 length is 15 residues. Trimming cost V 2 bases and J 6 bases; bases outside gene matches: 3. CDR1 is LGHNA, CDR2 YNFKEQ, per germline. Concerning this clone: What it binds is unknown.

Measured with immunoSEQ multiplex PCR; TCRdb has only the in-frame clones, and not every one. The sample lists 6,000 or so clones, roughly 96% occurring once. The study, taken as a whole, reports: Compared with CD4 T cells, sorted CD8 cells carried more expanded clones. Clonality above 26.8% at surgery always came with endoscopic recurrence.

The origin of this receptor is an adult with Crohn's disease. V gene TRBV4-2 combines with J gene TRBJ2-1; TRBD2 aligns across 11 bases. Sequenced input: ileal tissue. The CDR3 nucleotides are TGTGCCAGCAGCCAATCGGGGACTAGCGGCAATGAGCAGTTCTTC. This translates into CASSQSGTSGNEQFF.